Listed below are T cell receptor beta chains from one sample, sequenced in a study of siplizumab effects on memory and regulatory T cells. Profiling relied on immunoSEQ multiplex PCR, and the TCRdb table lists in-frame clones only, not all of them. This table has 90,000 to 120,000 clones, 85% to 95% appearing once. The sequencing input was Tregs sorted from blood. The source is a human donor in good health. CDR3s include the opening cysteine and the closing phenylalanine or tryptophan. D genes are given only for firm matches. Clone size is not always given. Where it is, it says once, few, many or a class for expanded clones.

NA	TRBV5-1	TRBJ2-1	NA	TGCGCCAGCAGAAGGGAAAATGAGCAGTTCTTC	CASRRENEQFF
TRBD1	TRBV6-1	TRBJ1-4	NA	TGTGCCAGCCATAAGGACAGGGTTGAAAAACTGTTTTTT	CASHKDRVEKLFF
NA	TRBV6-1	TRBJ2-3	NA	TGTGCCAGCAGTGTGTCTTCCATAGGGGGCACAGATACGCAGTATTTT	CASSVSSIGGTDTQYF
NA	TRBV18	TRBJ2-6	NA	TGTGCCAGCTCCCCGACTCGCACAGGGACTGGGGCCAACGTCCTGACTTTC	CASSPTRTGTGANVLTF
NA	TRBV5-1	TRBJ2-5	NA	TGCGCCAGCAGCTTCGAGACGACGGGCGAGACCCAGTACTTC	CASSFETTGETQYF
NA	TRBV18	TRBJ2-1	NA	TGTGCCAGCTCACCACTTTTATCTTTAAGGACCTTCTACAATGAGCAGTTCTTC	CASSPLLSLRTFYNEQFF
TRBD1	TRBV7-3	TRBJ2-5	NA	TGTGCCAGCAGCCCAGACAGGGGTCAGACCCAGTACTTC	CASSPDRGQTQYF
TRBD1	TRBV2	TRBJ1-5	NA	TGTGCCAGCTCCCGGACAGGGGTTTGGAATCAGCCCCAGCATTTT	CASSRTGVWNQPQHF
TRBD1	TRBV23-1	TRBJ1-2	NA	TGCGCCAGCAGTCCACCGACAGGGAAGAAATCTAACTATGGCTACACCTTC	CASSPPTGKKSNYGYTF
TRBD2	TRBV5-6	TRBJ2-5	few	TGTGCCAGCAGCTTTACTAGCGGGGGGGGCCGGGAGACCCAGTACTTC	CASSFTSGGGRETQYF
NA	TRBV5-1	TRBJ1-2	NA	TGCGCCAGCAGCTTGGTGGGGGGACCCCTAAATGGCTACACCTTC	CASSLVGGPLNGYTF
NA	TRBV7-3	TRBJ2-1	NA	TGTGCCAGCAGCTTAACTAGGGGCAATGAGCAGTTCTTC	CASSLTRGNEQFF
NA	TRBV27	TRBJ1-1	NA	TGTGCCAGCAGTTTAACGTACGGGGTAGTTTTCTTT	CASSLTYGVVFF
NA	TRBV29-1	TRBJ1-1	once	TGCAGCGTGAGTTGGGGTAGGGGGATGAAGCTCAACACTGAAGCTTTCTTT	CSVSWGRGMKLNTEAFF
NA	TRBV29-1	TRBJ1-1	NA	TGCAGCGTTCCCGAAAGCGACAGTGAAGCTTTCTTT	CSVPESDSEAFF
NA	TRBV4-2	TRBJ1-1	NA	TGTGCCAGCAGCCAAGTGAGGGTAGGCACTGAAGCTTTCTTT	CASSQVRVGTEAFF
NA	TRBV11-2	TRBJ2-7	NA	TGTGCCAGCTCCGGACAGACTGGATACGAGCAGTACTTC	CASSGQTGYEQYF
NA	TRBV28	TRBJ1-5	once	TGTGCCAGCAGTTTATTTGGGGTTGTCCAGCCCCAGCATTTT	CASSLFGVVQPQHF
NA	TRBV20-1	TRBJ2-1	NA	TGCGGGCTAGTGGATATCAATGAGCAGTTCTTC	CGLVDINEQFF
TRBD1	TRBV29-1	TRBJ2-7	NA	TGCAGCGTTGAAGTAGGGACAGGGGTAAGATACTTC	CSVEVGTGVRYF
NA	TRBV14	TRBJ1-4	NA	TGTGCCAGCAGCCAAGAAGGCGGAAAACTGTTTTTT	CASSQEGGKLFF
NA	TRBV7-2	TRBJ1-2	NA	TGTGCCAGCAGCCCGAGGATTAACTATGGCTACACCTTC	CASSPRINYGYTF
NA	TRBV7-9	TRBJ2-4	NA	TGTGCCAGCAGCCCACTGGGGGGAGTTGGCAAAAACATTCAGTACTTC	CASSPLGGVGKNIQYF
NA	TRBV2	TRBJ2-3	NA	TGTGCCAGCAGTGGGGGTTGGGGTGACACAGATACGCAGTATTTT	CASSGGWGDTDTQYF
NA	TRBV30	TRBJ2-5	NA	TGTGCCTGGAGTGCCTCCGTCGCGGGGATGGGAGAGACCCAGTACTTC	CAWSASVAGMGETQYF
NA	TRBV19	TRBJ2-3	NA	TGTGCCAGTAGTATAGGGTCGGCGGTCACAGATACGCAGTATTTT	CASSIGSAVTDTQYF
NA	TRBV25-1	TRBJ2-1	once	TGTGCCAGCAGTGTCTTATGGGCTAATGAGCAGTTCTTC	CASSVLWANEQFF
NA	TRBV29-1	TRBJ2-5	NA	TGCAGCGTTGCGGGGGGCTGGGAGACCCAGTACTTC	CSVAGGWETQYF
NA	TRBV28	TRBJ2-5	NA	TGTGCCAGCAGGTTCCAGGGGTCTCAAGGGACCCAGTACTTC	CASRFQGSQGTQYF